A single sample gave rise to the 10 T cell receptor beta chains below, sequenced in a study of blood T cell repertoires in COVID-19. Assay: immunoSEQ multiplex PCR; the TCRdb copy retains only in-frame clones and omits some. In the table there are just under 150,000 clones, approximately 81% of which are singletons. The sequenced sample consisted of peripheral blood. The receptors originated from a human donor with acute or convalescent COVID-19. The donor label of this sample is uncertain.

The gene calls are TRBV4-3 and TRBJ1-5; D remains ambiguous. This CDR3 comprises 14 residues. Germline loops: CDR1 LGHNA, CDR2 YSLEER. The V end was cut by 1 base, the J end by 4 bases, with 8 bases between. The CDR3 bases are TGCGCCAGCAGCCAAGCGACACTTAATCAGCCCCAGCATTTT. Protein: CASSQATLNQPQHF.

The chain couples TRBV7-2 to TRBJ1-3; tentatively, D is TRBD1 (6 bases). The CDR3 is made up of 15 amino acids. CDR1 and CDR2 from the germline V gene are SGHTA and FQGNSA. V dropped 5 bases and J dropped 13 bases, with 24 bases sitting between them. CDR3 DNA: TGTGCCAGCAGCCTCCAGGCGCGACAGGAAGGGATTATATATTTT. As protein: CASSLQARQEGIIYF.

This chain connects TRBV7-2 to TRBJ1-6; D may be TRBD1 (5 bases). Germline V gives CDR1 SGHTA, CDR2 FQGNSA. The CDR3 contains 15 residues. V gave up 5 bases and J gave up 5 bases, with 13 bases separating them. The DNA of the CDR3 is TGTGCCAGCAGCGTCGGGGGGAGTAATAATTCACCCCTCCACTTT. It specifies CASSVGGSNNSPLHF.

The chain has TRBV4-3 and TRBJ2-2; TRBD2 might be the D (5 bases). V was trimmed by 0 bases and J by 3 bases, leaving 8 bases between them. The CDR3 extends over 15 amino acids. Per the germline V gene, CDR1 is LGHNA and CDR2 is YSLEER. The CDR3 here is CASSQEGADTGELFF. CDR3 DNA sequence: TGCGCCAGCAGCCAAGAAGGAGCGGACACCGGGGAGCTGTTTTTT.

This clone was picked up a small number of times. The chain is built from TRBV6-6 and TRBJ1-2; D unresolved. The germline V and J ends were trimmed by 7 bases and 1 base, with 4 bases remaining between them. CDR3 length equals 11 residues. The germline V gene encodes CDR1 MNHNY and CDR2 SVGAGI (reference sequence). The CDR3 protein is CASINNYGYTF. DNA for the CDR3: TGTGCCAGCATCAATAACTATGGCTACACCTTC.

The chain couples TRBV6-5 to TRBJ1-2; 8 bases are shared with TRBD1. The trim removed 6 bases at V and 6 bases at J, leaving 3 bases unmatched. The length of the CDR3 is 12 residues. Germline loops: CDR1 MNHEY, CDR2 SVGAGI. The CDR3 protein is CASRRTGNGYTF. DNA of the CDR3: TGTGCCAGCAGGCGGACAGGGAATGGCTACACCTTC.

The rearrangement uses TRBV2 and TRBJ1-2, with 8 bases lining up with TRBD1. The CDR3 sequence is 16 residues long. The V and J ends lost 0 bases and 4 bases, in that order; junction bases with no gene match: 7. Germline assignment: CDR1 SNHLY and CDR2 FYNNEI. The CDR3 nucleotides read TGTGCCAGCAGTGAAGCGCTTCGACAGGGGATCTATGGCTACACCTTC. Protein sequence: CASSEALRQGIYGYTF.

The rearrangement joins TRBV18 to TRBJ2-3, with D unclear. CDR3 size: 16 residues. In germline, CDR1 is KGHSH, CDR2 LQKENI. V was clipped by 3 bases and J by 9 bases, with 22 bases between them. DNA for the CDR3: TGTGCCAGCTCACCCAGGTTGTCGGAAGCCTCGCCCACGCAGTATTTT. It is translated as CASSPRLSEASPTQYF. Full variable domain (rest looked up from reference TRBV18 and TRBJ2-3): NAGVMQNPRHLVRRRGQEARLRCSPMKGHSHVYWYRQLPEEGLKFMVYLQKENIIDESGMPKERFSAEFPKEGPSILRIQQVVRGDSAAYFCASSPRLSEASPTQYFGPGTRLTVL.

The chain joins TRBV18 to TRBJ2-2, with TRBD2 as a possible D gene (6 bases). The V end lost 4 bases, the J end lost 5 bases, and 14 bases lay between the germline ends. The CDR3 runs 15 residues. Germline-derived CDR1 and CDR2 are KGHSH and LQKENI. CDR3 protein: CASSQDTGGTGELFF. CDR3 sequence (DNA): TGTGCCAGCTCACAGGATACTGGAGGGACCGGGGAGCTGTTTTTT.

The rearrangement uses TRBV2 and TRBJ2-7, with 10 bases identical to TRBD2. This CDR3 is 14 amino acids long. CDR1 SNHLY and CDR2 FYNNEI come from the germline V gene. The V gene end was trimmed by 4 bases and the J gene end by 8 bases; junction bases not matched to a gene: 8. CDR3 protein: CASSGTSGALQQYV. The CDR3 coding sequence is TGTGCCAGCAGTGGGACTAGCGGAGCCTTACAGCAGTACGTC.